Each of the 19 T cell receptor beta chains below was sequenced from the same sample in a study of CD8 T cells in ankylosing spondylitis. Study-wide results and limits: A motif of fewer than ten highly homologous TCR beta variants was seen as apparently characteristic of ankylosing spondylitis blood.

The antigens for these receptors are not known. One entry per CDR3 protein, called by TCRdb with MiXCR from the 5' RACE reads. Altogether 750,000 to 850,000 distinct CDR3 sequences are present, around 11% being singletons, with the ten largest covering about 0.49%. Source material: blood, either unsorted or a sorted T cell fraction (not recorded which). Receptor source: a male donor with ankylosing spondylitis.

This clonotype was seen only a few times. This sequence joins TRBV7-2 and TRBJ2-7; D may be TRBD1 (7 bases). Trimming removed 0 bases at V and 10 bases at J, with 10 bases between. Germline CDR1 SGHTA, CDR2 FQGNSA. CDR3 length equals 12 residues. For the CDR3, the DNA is TGTGCCAGCAGCTTAGCGCAGGGGGGACAGTACTTC. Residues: CASSLAQGGQYF.

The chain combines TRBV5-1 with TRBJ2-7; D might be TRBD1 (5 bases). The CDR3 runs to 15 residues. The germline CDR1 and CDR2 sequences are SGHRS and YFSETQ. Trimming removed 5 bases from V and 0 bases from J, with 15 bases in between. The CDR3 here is CASRPGAGSSYEQYF. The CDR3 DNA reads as TGCGCCAGCAGGCCTGGGGCAGGCAGCTCCTACGAGCAGTACTTC.

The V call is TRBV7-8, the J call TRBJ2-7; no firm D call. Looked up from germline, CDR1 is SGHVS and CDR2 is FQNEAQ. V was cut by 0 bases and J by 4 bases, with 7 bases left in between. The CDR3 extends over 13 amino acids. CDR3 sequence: CASSLAVFYEQYF. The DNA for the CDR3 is TGTGCCAGCAGCTTAGCGGTCTTTTACGAGCAGTACTTC.

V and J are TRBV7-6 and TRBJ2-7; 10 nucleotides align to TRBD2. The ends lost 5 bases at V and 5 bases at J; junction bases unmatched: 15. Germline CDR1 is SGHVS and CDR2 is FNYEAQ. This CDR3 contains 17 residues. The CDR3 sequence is CASSPRRASGRTDEQYF. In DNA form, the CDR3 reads TGTGCCAGCAGCCCCAGGCGTGCTAGCGGGAGAACGGACGAGCAGTACTTC.

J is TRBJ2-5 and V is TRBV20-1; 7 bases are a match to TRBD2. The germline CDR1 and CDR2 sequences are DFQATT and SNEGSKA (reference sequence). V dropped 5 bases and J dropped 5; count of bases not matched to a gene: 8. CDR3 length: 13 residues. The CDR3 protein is CSAFREAKETQYF. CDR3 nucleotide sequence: TGCAGTGCTTTCCGGGAGGCCAAGGAGACCCAGTACTTC.

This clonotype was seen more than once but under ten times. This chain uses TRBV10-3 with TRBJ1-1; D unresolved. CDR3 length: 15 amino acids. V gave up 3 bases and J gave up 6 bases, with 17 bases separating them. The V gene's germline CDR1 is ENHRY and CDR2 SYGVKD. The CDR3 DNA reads TGTGCCATCAGTGACCCGAGGGCAGGATGGCCTGAAGCTTTCTTT. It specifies CAISDPRAGWPEAFF.

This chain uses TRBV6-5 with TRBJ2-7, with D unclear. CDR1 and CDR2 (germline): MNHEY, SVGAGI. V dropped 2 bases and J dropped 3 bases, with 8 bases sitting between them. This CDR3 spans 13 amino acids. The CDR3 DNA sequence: TGTGCCAGCAGTTACGCGGTTGACTACGAGCAGTACTTC. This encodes CASSYAVDYEQYF.

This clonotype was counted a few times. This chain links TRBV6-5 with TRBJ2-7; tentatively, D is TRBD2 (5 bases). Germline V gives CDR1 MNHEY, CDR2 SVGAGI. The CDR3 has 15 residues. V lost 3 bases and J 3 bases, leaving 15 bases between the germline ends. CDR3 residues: CASSYPLGVNYEQYF. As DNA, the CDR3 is TGTGCCAGCAGTTATCCCCTCGGGGTTAACTACGAGCAGTACTTC.

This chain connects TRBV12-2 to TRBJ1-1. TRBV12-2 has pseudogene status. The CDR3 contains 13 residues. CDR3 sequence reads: CARAKQRNTEAFF. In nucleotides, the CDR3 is TGTGCAAGGGCAAAACAGAGGAACACTGAAGCTTTCTTT.

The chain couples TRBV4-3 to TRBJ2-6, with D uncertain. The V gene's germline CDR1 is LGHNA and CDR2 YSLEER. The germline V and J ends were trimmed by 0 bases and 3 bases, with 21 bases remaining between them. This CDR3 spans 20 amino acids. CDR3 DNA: TGCGCCAGCAGCCAAGATCCCCCCGCTGGGCAGGTTGTTGGGGCCAACGTCCTGACTTTC. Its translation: CASSQDPPAGQVVGANVLTF.

CDR3 in DNA: TGCGCCAGCGGTCCGGGACAATTTAACTATGGCTACACCTTC. Residues: CASGPGQFNYGYTF. The rearrangement joins TRBV5-1 to TRBJ1-2; tentative D call: TRBD1 (6 bases). V gave up 7 bases and J gave up 1 base, with 14 bases separating them. CDR1 SGHRS and CDR2 YFSETQ come from the germline V gene. This CDR3 is built from 14 residues.

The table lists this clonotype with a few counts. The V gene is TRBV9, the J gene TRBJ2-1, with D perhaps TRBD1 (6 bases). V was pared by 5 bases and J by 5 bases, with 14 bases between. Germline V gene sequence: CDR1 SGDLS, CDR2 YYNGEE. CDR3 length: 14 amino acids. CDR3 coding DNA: TGTGCCAGCAGTGCCTCAGGGGCCCACAATGAGCAGTTCTTC. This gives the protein CASSASGAHNEQFF.

CDR3 sequence reads: CASSFLLGDTSGAFF. As DNA, the CDR3 is TGTGCCAGCAGCTTCCTCCTGGGGGACACCTCAGGAGCTTTCTTT. The chain combines TRBV7-2 with TRBJ1-1, with a weak D call TRBD1 (6 bases). CDR3 length: 15 residues. V lost 3 bases to trimming and J lost 10 bases, with 21 bases between them. Germline V lookup: CDR1 SGHTA, CDR2 FQGNSA.

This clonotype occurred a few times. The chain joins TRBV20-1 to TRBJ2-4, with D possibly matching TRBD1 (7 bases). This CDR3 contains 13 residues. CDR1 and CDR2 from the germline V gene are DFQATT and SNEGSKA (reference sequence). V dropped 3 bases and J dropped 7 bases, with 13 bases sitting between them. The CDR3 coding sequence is TGCAGTGCTAGTACTCCAGGGGGGAACATTCAGTACTTC. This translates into CSASTPGGNIQYF.

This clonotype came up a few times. CDR3 in amino acids: CASIKLPTLAGRVYNEQFF. The CDR3 nucleotides read TGCGCCAGCATCAAACTCCCAACACTAGCGGGAAGGGTCTACAATGAGCAGTTCTTC. This rearrangement joins TRBV10-1 to TRBJ2-1, with 10 bases aligning to TRBD2. V was clipped by 7 bases and J by 3 bases; unmatched bases: 18. Germline CDR1 reads WNHNN; CDR2 reads SYGVQD (reference sequence). CDR3 length: 19 residues.

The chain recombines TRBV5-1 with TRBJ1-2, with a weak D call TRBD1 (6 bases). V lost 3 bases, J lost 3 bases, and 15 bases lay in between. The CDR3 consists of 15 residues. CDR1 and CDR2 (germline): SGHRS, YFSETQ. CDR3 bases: TGCGCCAGCAGCTCGAGCTGGGGGGGCGACTATGGCTACACCTTC. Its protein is CASSSSWGGDYGYTF.

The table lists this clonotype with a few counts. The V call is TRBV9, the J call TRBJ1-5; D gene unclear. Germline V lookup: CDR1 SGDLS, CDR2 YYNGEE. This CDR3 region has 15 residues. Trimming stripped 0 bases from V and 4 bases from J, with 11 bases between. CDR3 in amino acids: CASSVGSAQNQPQHF. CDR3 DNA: TGTGCCAGCAGCGTAGGGTCCGCACAGAATCAGCCCCAGCATTTT.

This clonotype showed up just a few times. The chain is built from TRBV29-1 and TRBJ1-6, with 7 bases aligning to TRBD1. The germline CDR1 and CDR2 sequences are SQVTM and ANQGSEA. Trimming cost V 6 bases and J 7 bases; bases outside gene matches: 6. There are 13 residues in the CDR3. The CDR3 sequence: CSVAWDRNSPLHF. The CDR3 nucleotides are TGCAGCGTCGCCTGGGACAGAAATTCACCCCTCCACTTT.

Here the CDR3 DNA reads TGTGCCAGCAGCTTTAGGACAGATGGGGACACTGAAGCTTTCTTT. Translated, it gives CASSFRTDGDTEAFF. J is TRBJ1-1 and V is TRBV11-1, with D perhaps matching TRBD1 (6 bases). There are 15 residues in the CDR3. Germline V gene sequence: CDR1 SGHAT, CDR2 FQDESV (reference sequence). Trimming took 3 bases from V and 3 from J, leaving 14 bases between them.